One sample yielded the 20 T cell receptor beta chains listed below, sequenced in a study of T cell responses to AZD1222 COVID-19 vaccine. Sequenced by immunoSEQ multiplex PCR; TCRdb stores in-frame clones only, minus some. The top ten clones hold roughly 3.1% of a sample with about 91,000 clones, about 90% of them seen once. The material sequenced was peripheral blood, taken 28 days after the second AZD1222 dose. The receptors derive from an adult who received the AZD1222 COVID-19 vaccine.

The genes are TRBV5-1 and TRBJ2-5; 8 nucleotides match TRBD1. The J segment lost 5 bases and the V segment lost 3 bases, leaving 9 bases of the junction unmatched. CDR1 and CDR2 (germline): SGHRS, YFSETQ. This CDR3 is 15 amino acids long. The CDR3 coding sequence is TGCGCCAGCAGCTCCTCGCCAGGGGGCGGTGAGACCCAGTACTTC. Translated, it gives CASSSSPGGGETQYF.

The J gene is TRBJ2-3, the V gene TRBV30; a weak D match, TRBD2 (6 bases). V was pared by 4 bases and J by 6 bases, with 17 bases between. This CDR3 has 14 residues. Germline loops: CDR1 GTSNPN, CDR2 SVGIG (reference sequence). The CDR3 nucleotides are TGTGCCTGGAACGCAGGCCTTGGGAGGGATACGCAGTATTTT. This encodes CAWNAGLGRDTQYF.

The CDR3 is CASSLGVDTEAFF. CDR3 sequence (DNA): TGTGCCAGCAGTCTAGGGGTTGACACTGAAGCTTTCTTT. This sequence joins TRBV12-3 or TRBV12-4 and TRBJ1-1; perhaps TRBD1 as D (5 bases). The CDR3 length is 13 residues. Trimming pared 5 bases from V and 3 bases from J, leaving 10 bases between.

The gene calls are TRBV9 and TRBJ2-5; a weak D match, TRBD2 (5 bases). The CDR3 consists of 14 residues. V lost 0 bases and J lost 2, with 8 bases in between. Germline-derived CDR1 and CDR2 are SGDLS and YYNGEE. CDR3 sequence (DNA): TGTGCCAGCAGCGTAGACGGGGAACAAGAGACCCAGTACTTC. Translated: CASSVDGEQETQYF. Looking up the rest from reference TRBV9 and TRBJ2-5 gives the full variable domain: DSGVTQTPKHLITATGQRVTLRCSPRSGDLSVYWYQQSLDQGLQFLIQYYNGEERAKGNILERFSAQQFPDLHSELNLSSLELGDSALYFCASSVDGEQETQYFGPGTRLLVL.

The chain combines TRBV2 with TRBJ2-1; D is ambiguous. Germline V gene data show CDR1 as SNHLY and CDR2 as FYNNEI. The CDR3 extends over 12 amino acids. The germline V and J ends were trimmed by 5 bases and 3 bases, with 5 bases remaining between them. The CDR3 reads CASSPLYNEQFF. The CDR3 DNA reads as TGTGCCAGCAGTCCCCTCTACAATGAGCAGTTCTTC. The full variable domain, in which reference TRBV2 and TRBJ2-1 provide the parts outside the CDR3, is EPEVTQTPSHQVTQMGQEVILRCVPISNHLYFYWYRQILGQKVEFLVSFYNNEISEKSEIFDDQFSVERPDGSNFTLKIRSTKLEDSAMYFCASSPLYNEQFFGPGTRLTVL.

As for this clone: One end of the junction does not line up with germline, which may come from a read error. The chain couples TRBV7-2 to TRBJ2-3; 12 nucleotides line up with TRBD2. Germline V gene data show CDR1 as SGHTA and CDR2 as FQGNSA. The CDR3 consists of 16 residues. CDR3 DNA: TGTGCCAGCAGCCTAGCTAGCGGGGGGGGGTTAGATACGCAGTATTTT. Translating it yields CASSLASGGGLDTQYF.

This rearrangement joins TRBV6-5 to TRBJ1-2, with D maybe TRBD1 (5 bases). The germline CDR1 and CDR2 sequences are MNHEY and SVGAGI. Trimming took off 7 bases at V and 10 bases at J, with 13 bases between the two ends. The CDR3 loop spans 11 amino acids. DNA for the CDR3: TGTGCCAGCAATTCGGGGCCCGTCTACACCTTC. Translated: CASNSGPVYTF.

This clone was observed a single time. This chain uses TRBV6-5 with TRBJ2-1; D is ambiguous. V was shortened by 7 bases and J by 0 bases, with 13 bases between the two germline ends. From germline, CDR1 is MNHEY and CDR2 SVGAGI. CDR3 length: 15 amino acids. For the CDR3, the DNA is TGTGCCAGCACCCCAAGGGAAAGCTCCTACAATGAGCAGTTCTTC. Translating gives CASTPRESSYNEQFF.

V is TRBV20-1 and J is TRBJ2-7; weak D call: TRBD2 (7 bases). Germline V gene sequence: CDR1 DFQATT, CDR2 SNEGSKA (reference sequence). CDR3 length equals 11 residues. Trimming pared 8 bases from V and 6 bases from J, leaving 14 bases between. CDR3 coding DNA: TGCAGTCCCTCGGGGGGCTTCGAGCAGTACTTC. Protein sequence: CSPSGGFEQYF.

The chain is built from TRBV19 and TRBJ1-2; D is uncertain. Germline assignment: CDR1 LNHDA and CDR2 SQIVND (reference sequence). The CDR3 consists of 14 residues. The V gene lost 3 bases and the J gene lost 2 bases, with 10 bases spanning the gap. In DNA, the CDR3 is TGTGCCAGTAGTATGAGGAGTTCAAACTATGGCTACACCTTC. This gives the protein CASSMRSSNYGYTF.

J is TRBJ1-1 and V is TRBV6-6; 7 bases agree with TRBD1. The V gene end was trimmed by 2 bases and the J gene end by 2 bases; junction bases not matched to a gene: 5. Germline V gene sequence: CDR1 MNHNY, CDR2 SVGAGI (reference sequence). The CDR3 totals 15 residues. CDR3 sequence: CASSYPQGPNTEAFF. For the CDR3, the DNA is TGTGCCAGCAGTTACCCACAGGGGCCTAACACTGAAGCTTTCTTT.

This chain connects TRBV3-1 (or the pseudogene TRBV3-2) to TRBJ2-1; D possibly corresponds to TRBD2 (5 bases). Germline V gene lookup returns CDR1 LGHDT and CDR2 YNNKEL (reference sequence). The V end lost 0 bases, the J end lost 14 bases, and 14 bases lay between the germline ends. The CDR3 is 13 amino acids. The CDR3 nucleotides are TGTGCCAGCAGCCAAGAACTAGTTGGGAAGGAGTTCTTC. Translated: CASSQELVGKEFF.

This clone was recorded a few times. The chain has TRBV11-2 and TRBJ2-5; 7 bases match TRBD1. V shed 5 bases, J shed 2 bases, and the junction held 8 bases outside the gene matches. Germline V gene lookup returns CDR1 SGHAT and CDR2 FQNNGV. CDR3 length equals 15 residues. CDR3 sequence (DNA): TGTGCCAGCAGCGTATTCCCGGGACAGCAAGAGACCCAGTACTTC. Translating gives CASSVFPGQQETQYF.

The rearrangement uses TRBV7-9 and TRBJ2-7; TRBD1 is a possible D gene (6 bases). The CDR3 is 13 amino acids. Trimming removed 4 bases from V and 1 base from J, with 8 bases in between. CDR1 SEHNR and CDR2 FQNEAQ come from the germline V gene (reference sequence). CDR3 sequence (DNA): TGTGCCAGCAGCTACGGGACATCCTACGAGCAGTACTTC. Its protein product is CASSYGTSYEQYF.

This sequence joins TRBV6-2 or TRBV6-3 and TRBJ1-2; 8 positions match TRBD1. In germline, CDR1 is MNHEY, CDR2 SVGEGT. The CDR3 is made up of 14 amino acids. V was clipped by 2 bases and J by 8 bases; unmatched bases: 7. CDR3 sequence reads: CASSYTDRVQGYTF. The CDR3 DNA reads as TGTGCCAGCAGTTACACGGACAGGGTACAAGGCTACACCTTC.

This sequence joins TRBV7-9 and TRBJ1-1; tentative D call: TRBD1 (6 bases). This CDR3 is 12 amino acids long. The V gene lost 6 bases and the J gene lost 7 bases, with 12 bases spanning the gap. The V gene's germline CDR1 is SEHNR and CDR2 FQNEAQ (reference sequence). The CDR3, as DNA: TGTGCCAGCAGTCAACAGGGAGGTGAAGCTTTCTTT. Translation gives CASSQQGGEAFF.

The rearrangement links TRBV6-5 to TRBJ2-7, with TRBD1 as a possible D gene (5 bases). The CDR3 length is 13 residues. The germline V gene encodes CDR1 MNHEY and CDR2 SVGAGI. The ends were cut back, 7 bases at V and 2 bases at J, with 12 bases in the middle. The CDR3 DNA sequence: TGTGCCAGCAAGCGACAGCAACCCTACGAGCAGTACTTC. It specifies CASKRQQPYEQYF.

This chain links TRBV19 with TRBJ1-3; D not resolved. This CDR3 has 15 residues. Germline V gives CDR1 LNHDA, CDR2 SQIVND (reference sequence). Trimming took off 2 bases at V and 0 bases at J, with 8 bases between the two ends. The CDR3 coding sequence is TGTGCCAGTAGTATATCGGGTCCCTCTGGAAACACCATATATTTT. Translated: CASSISGPSGNTIYF.

The gene calls are TRBV9 and TRBJ2-5; perhaps TRBD2 as D (5 bases). Trimming shortened V by 4 bases and J by 2 bases, and 12 bases separated the two germline ends. CDR1 SGDLS and CDR2 YYNGEE come from the germline V gene. The CDR3 extends over 14 amino acids. CDR3 loop: CASSFGVGQETQYF. Here the CDR3 DNA reads TGTGCCAGCAGCTTCGGGGTAGGTCAAGAGACCCAGTACTTC. The full variable domain, in which reference TRBV9 and TRBJ2-5 provide the parts outside the CDR3, is DSGVTQTPKHLITATGQRVTLRCSPRSGDLSVYWYQQSLDQGLQFLIQYYNGEERAKGNILERFSAQQFPDLHSELNLSSLELGDSALYFCASSFGVGQETQYFGPGTRLLVL.

The chain uses TRBV5-4 and TRBJ1-1; D gene unclear. Germline V gives CDR1 SGHNT, CDR2 YYREEE (reference sequence). CDR3 size: 12 residues. V shed 0 bases and J shed 2 bases, with 2 bases lying between them. This chain's CDR3 is CASSLVNTEAFF. The CDR3 nucleotides read TGTGCCAGCAGCTTGGTCAACACTGAAGCTTTCTTT. The full variable domain, in which reference TRBV5-4 and TRBJ1-1 provide the parts outside the CDR3, is ETGVTQSPTHLIKTRGQQVTLRCSSQSGHNTVSWYQQALGQGPQFIFQYYREEENGRGNFPPRFSGLQFPNYSSELNVNALELDDSALYLCASSLVNTEAFFGQGTRLTVV.